This T cell receptor beta chain was profiled in a study of T cell clonality in common variable immunodeficiency. Points from the study as a whole: CVID subjects showed higher TCRbeta clonality than healthy controls. Fewer deletions and N-nucleotide insertions were reportedly seen in common variable immunodeficiency TCR beta sequences. Shared TCRbeta clones were fewer between CVID subjects than controls. T cell subpopulation sequencing would be needed to explain CVID clonality.

A few counts support this clone. Its antigen is unknown. The read ends 3 residues shy of where the CDR3 ends; the end is completed using the germline J gene. Profiling relied on immunoSEQ multiplex PCR, and the TCRdb table lists in-frame clones only, not all of them. Observed in the sample are 25,000 to 35,000 clones, none of them singletons. Trimming shortened V by 4 bases and J by 3 bases, and 7 bases separated the two germline ends. Germline V gene data show CDR1 as SGHVS and CDR2 as FQNEAQ. The CDR3 length is 12 residues. Each donor provided 5 to 8 ml of heparinized whole blood. The specimen was peripheral blood mononuclear cells. The rearrangement uses TRBV7-8 and TRBJ2-7; no reliable D call. This receptor was identified in a human donor with common variable immunodeficiency. CDR3 residues: CASSSYFYEQYF. Partial CDR3 DNA: TGTGCCAGCAGCTCCTACTTCTACGAG.